This entry features one T cell receptor (beta chain) sequence. This sample was included in a study of blood T cell repertoires in COVID-19. Study at large: Acute and convalescent COVID-19 specimens originated in the United States, Italy and Spain. The cDNA or gDNA used as material had been derived from T cells, B-cell-depleted T cells, or PBMCs.

The trim removed 8 bases at V and 4 bases at J, leaving 9 bases unmatched. This CDR3 is 15 amino acids long. Germline V gene data show CDR1 as MNHEY and CDR2 as SVGAGI. The table came from immunoSEQ multiplex PCR; TCRdb's copy has only in-frame clones and leaves some out. This table holds 120,000 to 150,000 clones, roughly three quarters found once. Sequenced: peripheral blood. This chain uses TRBV6-5 with TRBJ1-3; 9 bases map to TRBD1. This clonotype originated in a man aged 45-60 years with active or convalescent COVID-19. CDR3 in amino acids: CASGDLQGAGNTIYF. Written as DNA, the CDR3 is TGTGCCAGCGGAGACCTACAGGGGGCAGGAAACACCATATATTTT.